What follows are 16 T cell receptor beta chains derived from one specimen sequenced in a study of shared clonotypes between healthy human individuals. Using immunoSEQ multiplex PCR, the repertoire was profiled, and TCRdb retains in-frame clones only, with some absent. The sample carries almost 750,000 clones, 72% recorded once. The specimen was memory CD4+ T cells sorted from blood. Subset: CD45RA-negative fraction. The source is a woman aged 25-40 years in good health.

The chain carries TRBV6-5 and TRBJ2-1; TRBD2 aligns across 9 bases. Germline V gene sequence: CDR1 MNHEY, CDR2 SVGAGI. The V gene end was trimmed by 2 bases and the J gene end by 0 bases; junction bases not matched to a gene: 2. The CDR3 totals 16 residues. The CDR3 DNA is TGTGCCAGCAGTTACGCGGGGGGGGGCTCCTACAATGAGCAGTTCTTC. It is translated as CASSYAGGGSYNEQFF.

On this clone itself: The same CDR3 also results from other DNA sequences found in this sample. The rearrangement links TRBV11-2 to TRBJ2-7; D call uncertain. Trimming removed 0 bases from V and 2 bases from J, with 8 bases in between. The CDR3 has 14 residues. Germline values: CDR1 SGHAT, CDR2 FQNNGV. The CDR3 DNA sequence: TGTGCCAGCAGCTTAGAGGAAGCCACCTACGAGCAGTACTTC. Translating gives CASSLEEATYEQYF. Full variable domain (missing parts from reference TRBV11-2 and TRBJ2-7): EAGVAQSPRYKIIEKRQSVAFWCNPISGHATLYWYQQILGQGPKLLIQFQNNGVVDDSQLPKDRFSAERLKGVDSTLKIQPAKLEDSAVYLCASSLEEATYEQYFGPGTRLTVT.

This rearrangement joins TRBV6-7 to TRBJ2-5, with D tentatively TRBD2 (6 bases). TRBV6-7 is an ORF; its function is uncertain. V was clipped by 8 bases and J by 4 bases, with 17 bases between them. The CDR3 runs 14 residues. The CDR3 region has the DNA TGTGCCAGCTTTGAGCGGGCTGCTTTAGAGACCCAGTACTTC. This codes for CASFERAALETQYF.

J is TRBJ1-5 and V is TRBV2; maybe TRBD1 (5 bases). Germline V gene lookup returns CDR1 SNHLY and CDR2 FYNNEI. V lost 6 bases to trimming and J lost 4 bases, with 16 bases between them. CDR3 length equals 15 residues. CDR3: CASSPLDGGNQPQHF. DNA of the CDR3: TGTGCCAGCAGCCCCCTGGACGGGGGGAATCAGCCCCAGCATTTT.

This chain connects TRBV14 to TRBJ2-5; a possible D gene is TRBD2 (6 bases). Germline V lookup: CDR1 SGHDN, CDR2 FVKESK. The CDR3 is made up of 16 amino acids. Trimming took off 0 bases at V and 5 bases at J, with 16 bases between the two ends. The CDR3 region has the DNA TGTGCCAGCAGCCAAGATCAGGGCGGGATGGGGGAGACCCAGTACTTC. Translated, it gives CASSQDQGGMGETQYF.

V is TRBV25-1 and J is TRBJ1-4, with TRBD1 matching 12 bases. The CDR3 extends over 15 amino acids. Germline trimming cut 3 bases from V and 10 bases from J; bases unmatched to any gene: 6. Germline CDR1 and CDR2: MGHDK and SYGVNS. CDR3 nucleotide sequence: TGTGCCAGCAGTGAGCCCGGGACAGGGGGCGGAAAACTGTTTTTT. Its protein product is CASSEPGTGGGKLFF.

This clone was observed once. The chain carries TRBV28 and TRBJ2-1; 11 bases align to TRBD2. This CDR3 comprises 15 residues. Per germline, CDR1 MDHEN and CDR2 SYDVKM. Unmatched junction bases numbered 4, after V lost 2 bases and J lost 7 bases. CDR3 amino acids: CASSLSSGRVNEQFF. The CDR3 nucleotides read TGTGCCAGCAGTTTAAGTAGCGGGAGGGTTAATGAGCAGTTCTTC.

The chain joins TRBV4-1 to TRBJ1-4; D is ambiguous. The germline V and J ends were trimmed by 0 bases and 2 bases, with 19 bases remaining between them. Germline-derived CDR1 and CDR2 are MGHRA and YSYEKL. This CDR3 is built from 19 residues. This CDR3 reads CASSQDVIIGISTNEKLFF. The CDR3 nucleotides are TGCGCCAGCAGCCAAGACGTGATCATAGGGATTTCGACTAATGAAAAACTGTTTTTT.

This clone was recorded a few times. The chain joins TRBV6-1 to TRBJ2-3; D is unresolved. CDR1 MNHNS and CDR2 SASEGT come from the germline V gene. V lost 3 bases, J lost 6 bases, and 19 bases lay in between. CDR3 length: 16 amino acids. CDR3 loop: CASSEQGPGPRDTQYF. CDR3 coding DNA: TGTGCCAGCAGTGAGCAAGGGCCAGGCCCACGGGATACGCAGTATTTT.

Regarding this clone: An end of the junction does not agree with germline; a read error may underlie this. The V call is TRBV5-1, the J call TRBJ1-1; no clear D. Germline V gene lookup returns CDR1 SGHRS and CDR2 YFSETQ. CDR3 length equals 13 residues. The CDR3 reads CASSLGQDLEWNF. The CDR3 DNA reads TGCGCCAGCAGCTTGGGGCAGGACCTCGAGTGGAACTTT.

The chain has TRBV6-5 and TRBJ1-4, with 11 bases lining up with TRBD1. Unmatched junction bases numbered 5, after V lost 6 bases and J lost 8 bases. Germline V gene sequence: CDR1 MNHEY, CDR2 SVGAGI. The CDR3 extends over 14 amino acids. The CDR3 reads CASSSDRGREKLFF. CDR3 nucleotides: TGTGCCAGCAGCTCGGACAGGGGGCGAGAAAAACTGTTTTTT.

This clone was detected once. The gene calls are TRBV9 and TRBJ2-7; D ambiguous. CDR1 and CDR2 (germline): SGDLS, YYNGEE. The CDR3 runs to 13 residues. Trimming took 4 bases from V and 0 from J, leaving 8 bases between them. The CDR3 DNA sequence: TGTGCCAGCAGCTCCGAGAACTCCTACGAGCAGTACTTC. As protein: CASSSENSYEQYF.

This clone was seen at least ten times. The chain couples TRBV25-1 to TRBJ2-7; TRBD2 matches at 11 bases. The CDR3 spans 18 residues. Germline lookup yields CDR1 MGHDK and CDR2 SYGVNS. The V and J ends lost 4 bases and 3 bases, in that order; junction bases with no gene match: 14. CDR3 protein: CASSALEPGTSGSYEQYF. CDR3 DNA sequence: TGTGCCAGCAGTGCCCTGGAGCCCGGGACTAGCGGAAGCTACGAGCAGTACTTC.

The rearrangement uses TRBV29-1 and TRBJ2-7; TRBD2 aligns across 7 bases. This CDR3 has 11 amino acids. Germline V gene sequence: CDR1 SQVTM, CDR2 ANQGSEA. The junction had 2 bases not matched to a gene; V was cut back by 4 bases and J by 5 bases. The CDR3 DNA reads TGCAGCGTTGGGACTAGTGACGAGCAGTACTTC. Translation: CSVGTSDEQYF.

As regards this clone: Germline is not matched at one junction end, which may reflect a read error. This chain joins TRBV5-1 and TRBJ2-7; 9 nucleotides match TRBD1. CDR3 length equals 13 residues. Per germline, CDR1 SGHRS and CDR2 YFSETQ. In nucleotides, the CDR3 is TGTGCCAGCAGCTTCTGGGACAGGGTAAGTCTGGACTTC. Protein: CASSFWDRVSLDF.

This clone came up a few times. Other DNA sequences in this specimen translate into the identical CDR3. The CDR3 DNA reads as TGTGCCTGGAGTGTAGAGGGTGAAAAACTGTTTTTT. As protein: CAWSVEGEKLFF. This chain links TRBV30 with TRBJ1-4; D is unclear. The CDR3 runs 12 residues. The V gene lost 0 bases and the J gene lost 7 bases, with 6 bases spanning the gap. Germline CDR1 GTSNPN, CDR2 SVGIG (reference sequence).